This T cell receptor (beta chain) was recorded in a study of cytomegalovirus exposure and HLA in healthy donors. For the study at large: Out of 398 genotyped donors, about 84% belonged to the Caucasian-associated ancestry cluster. Overall study results and limits: A later analysis associated 16,951 TCR beta sequences with HLA alleles at a 0.05 false discovery rate.

PCR employed 60 Vbeta and 13 Jbeta primers. The repertoire was sequenced with immunoSEQ multiplex PCR; TCRdb's copy has only in-frame clones and lacks some. The sample has 95,000 to 150,000 clones; around 80% are singletons. As for this clone: Its antigen is not identified.

The germline V gene encodes CDR1 LGHNA and CDR2 YSLEER. Trimming took 0 bases from V and 4 from J, leaving 21 bases between them. This CDR3 spans 18 amino acids. Sample: PBMCs. The chain joins TRBV4-3 to TRBJ1-2; D may be TRBD1 (5 bases). The sequence was obtained from a man between 45 and 60 years old in good health and CMV-seronegative. Here the CDR3 DNA reads TGCGCCAGCAGCCAAGAAGGGGTAATTGGAAACCCTTCCTATGGCTACACCTTC. Translation gives CASSQEGVIGNPSYGYTF.